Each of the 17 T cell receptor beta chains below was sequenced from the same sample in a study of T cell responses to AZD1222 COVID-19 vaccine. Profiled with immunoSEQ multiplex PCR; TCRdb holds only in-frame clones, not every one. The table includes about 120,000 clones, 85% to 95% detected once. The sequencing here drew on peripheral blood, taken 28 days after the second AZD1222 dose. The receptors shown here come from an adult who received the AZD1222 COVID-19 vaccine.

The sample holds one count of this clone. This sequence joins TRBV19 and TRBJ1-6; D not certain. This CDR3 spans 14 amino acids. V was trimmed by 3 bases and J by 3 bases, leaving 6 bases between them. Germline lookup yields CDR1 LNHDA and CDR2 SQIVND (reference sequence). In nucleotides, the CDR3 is TGTGCCAGTAGTATGCTCAGCTATAATTCACCCCTCCACTTT. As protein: CASSMLSYNSPLHF. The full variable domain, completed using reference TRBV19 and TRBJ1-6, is DGGITQSPKYLFRKEGQNVTLSCEQNLNHDAMYWYRQDPGQGLRLIYYSQIVNDFQKGDIAEGYSVSREKKESFPLTVTSAQKNPTAFYLCASSMLSYNSPLHFGNGTRLTVT.

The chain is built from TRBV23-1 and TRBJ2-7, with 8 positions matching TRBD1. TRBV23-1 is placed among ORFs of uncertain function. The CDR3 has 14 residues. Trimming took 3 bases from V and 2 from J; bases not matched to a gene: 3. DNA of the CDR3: TGCGCCAGCAGTCACCGGACAGGGCCCTACGAGCAGTACTTC. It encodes CASSHRTGPYEQYF.

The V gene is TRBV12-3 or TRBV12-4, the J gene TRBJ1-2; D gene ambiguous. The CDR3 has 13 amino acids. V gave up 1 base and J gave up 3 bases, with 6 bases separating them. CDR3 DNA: TGTGCCAGCAGTTTAGGTCATCACTATGGCTACACCTTC. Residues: CASSLGHHYGYTF.

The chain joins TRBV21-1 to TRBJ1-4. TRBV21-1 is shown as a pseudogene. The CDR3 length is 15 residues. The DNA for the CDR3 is TGTGCCAGCAGCAAAGAGGGGGGGTCTAATGAAAAACTGTTTTTT. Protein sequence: CASSKEGGSNEKLFF.

In nucleotides, the CDR3 is TGCGCCAGCAGCCAGACCCGGGCCAACTCTGGAAACACCATATATTTT. Translated, it gives CASSQTRANSGNTIYF. V and J are TRBV4-1 and TRBJ1-3, with D uncertain. Trimming stripped 3 bases from V and 0 bases from J, with 12 bases between. The CDR3 contains 16 residues. The germline CDR1 and CDR2 sequences are MGHRA and YSYEKL.

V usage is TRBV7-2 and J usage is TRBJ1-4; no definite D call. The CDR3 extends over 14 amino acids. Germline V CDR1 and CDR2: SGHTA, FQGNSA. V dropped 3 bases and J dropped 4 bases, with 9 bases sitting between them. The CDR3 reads CASSFNSGNEKLFF. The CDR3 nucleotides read TGTGCCAGCAGCTTTAACTCCGGTAATGAAAAACTGTTTTTT.

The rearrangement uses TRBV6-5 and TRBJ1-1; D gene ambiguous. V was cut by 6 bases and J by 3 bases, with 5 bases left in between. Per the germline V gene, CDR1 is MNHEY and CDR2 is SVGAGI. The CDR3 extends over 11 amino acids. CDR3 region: CASSPDTEAFF. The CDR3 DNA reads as TGTGCCAGCAGCCCAGACACTGAAGCTTTCTTT.

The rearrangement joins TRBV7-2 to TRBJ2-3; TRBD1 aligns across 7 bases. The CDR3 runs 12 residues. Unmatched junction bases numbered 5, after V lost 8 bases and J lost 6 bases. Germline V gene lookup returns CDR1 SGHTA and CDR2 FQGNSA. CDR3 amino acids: CASRATGDTQYF. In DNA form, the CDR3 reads TGTGCCAGCCGCGCGACAGGGGATACGCAGTATTTT.

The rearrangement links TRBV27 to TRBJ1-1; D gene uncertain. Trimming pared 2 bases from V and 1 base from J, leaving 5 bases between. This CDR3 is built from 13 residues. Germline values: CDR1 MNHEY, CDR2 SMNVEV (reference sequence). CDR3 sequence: CASSLRENTEAFF. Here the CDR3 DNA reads TGTGCCAGCAGTTTAAGAGAGAACACTGAAGCTTTCTTT.

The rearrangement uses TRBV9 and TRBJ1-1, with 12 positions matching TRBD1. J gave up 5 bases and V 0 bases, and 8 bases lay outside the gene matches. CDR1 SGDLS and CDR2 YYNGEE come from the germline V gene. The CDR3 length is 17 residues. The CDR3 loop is CASSVGGQGARVTEAFF. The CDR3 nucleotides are TGTGCCAGCAGCGTAGGGGGACAGGGGGCGAGGGTGACTGAAGCTTTCTTT.

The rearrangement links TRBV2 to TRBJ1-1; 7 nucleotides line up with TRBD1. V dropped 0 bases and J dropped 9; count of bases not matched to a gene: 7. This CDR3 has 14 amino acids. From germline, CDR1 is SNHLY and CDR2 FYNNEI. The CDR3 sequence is CASSEALPGQKAFF. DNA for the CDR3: TGTGCCAGCAGTGAAGCACTACCGGGACAGAAAGCTTTCTTT.

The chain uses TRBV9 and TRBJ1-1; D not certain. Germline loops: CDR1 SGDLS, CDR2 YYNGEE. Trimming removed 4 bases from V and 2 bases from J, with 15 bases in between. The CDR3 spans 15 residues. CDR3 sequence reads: CASSLDGSSNTEAFF. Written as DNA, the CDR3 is TGTGCCAGCAGCCTCGACGGATCCTCCAACACTGAAGCTTTCTTT.

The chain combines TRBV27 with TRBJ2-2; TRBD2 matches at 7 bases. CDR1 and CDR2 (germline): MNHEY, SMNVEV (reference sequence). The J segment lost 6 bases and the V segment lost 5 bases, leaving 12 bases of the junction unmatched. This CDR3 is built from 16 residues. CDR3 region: CASSPPGLIIPGELFF. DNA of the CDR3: TGTGCCAGCAGTCCCCCGGGACTAATAATCCCCGGGGAGCTGTTTTTT.

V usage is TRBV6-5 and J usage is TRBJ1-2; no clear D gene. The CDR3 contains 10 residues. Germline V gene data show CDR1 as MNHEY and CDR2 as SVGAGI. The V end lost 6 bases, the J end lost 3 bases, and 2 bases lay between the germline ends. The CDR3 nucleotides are TGTGCCAGCAGGGACTATGGCTACACCTTC. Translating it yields CASRDYGYTF.

Here the CDR3 DNA reads TGTGCCAGCAGTCAGGGACAGGCCTTGAACACTGAAGCTTTCTTT. Protein product: CASSQGQALNTEAFF. The V gene is TRBV27, the J gene TRBJ1-1, with TRBD1 matching 8 bases. The CDR3 extends over 15 amino acids. The V gene's germline CDR1 is MNHEY and CDR2 SMNVEV (reference sequence). V was pared by 5 bases and J by 0 bases, with 5 bases of the junction left unmatched.

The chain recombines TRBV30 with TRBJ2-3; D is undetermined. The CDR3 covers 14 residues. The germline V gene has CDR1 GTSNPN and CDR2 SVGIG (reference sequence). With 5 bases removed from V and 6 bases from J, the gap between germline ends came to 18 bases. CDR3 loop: CAWSRSNMGDTQYF. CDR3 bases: TGTGCCTGGTCGAGAAGTAACATGGGTGATACGCAGTATTTT.

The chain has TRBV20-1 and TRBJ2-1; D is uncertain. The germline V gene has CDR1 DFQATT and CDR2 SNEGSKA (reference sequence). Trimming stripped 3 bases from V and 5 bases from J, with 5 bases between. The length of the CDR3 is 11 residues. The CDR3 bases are TGCAGTGCTAGTCATCACAATGAGCAGTTCTTC. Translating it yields CSASHHNEQFF.